This T cell receptor beta chain was captured in a study of multiple sclerosis patients with progressive multifocal leukoencephalopathy. Study outcomes and limitations: It is unclear whether the findings reflect JC virus infection or general immunocompromise.

The time point here: time of PML onset. Detection of JC virus DNA in cerebrospinal fluid confirmed PML diagnosed from clinical and MRI findings. All patients had prior interferon beta, and all PML patients were female. Only in-frame clones appear in the TCRdb table, and some are missing; sequencing was by immunoSEQ multiplex PCR. The sample has approximately 31,000 clones, about 90% seen once. As regards this clone: Its antigen is undetermined.

The origin of this receptor is a human donor with progressive multifocal leukoencephalopathy. The sequenced sample was PBMCs, obtained from a patient treated with natalizumab.

The CDR3 loop is CASSLSGRHLNTEAFF. The CDR3 DNA reads as TGTGCCAGCAGCCTTTCAGGGCGGCACTTGAACACTGAAGCTTTCTTT. V usage is TRBV11-3 and J usage is TRBJ1-1; D might be TRBD1 (5 bases). Germline V gene lookup returns CDR1 SGHNT and CDR2 YENEEA. V lost 5 bases, J lost 0 bases, and 16 bases lay in between. There are 16 residues in the CDR3.